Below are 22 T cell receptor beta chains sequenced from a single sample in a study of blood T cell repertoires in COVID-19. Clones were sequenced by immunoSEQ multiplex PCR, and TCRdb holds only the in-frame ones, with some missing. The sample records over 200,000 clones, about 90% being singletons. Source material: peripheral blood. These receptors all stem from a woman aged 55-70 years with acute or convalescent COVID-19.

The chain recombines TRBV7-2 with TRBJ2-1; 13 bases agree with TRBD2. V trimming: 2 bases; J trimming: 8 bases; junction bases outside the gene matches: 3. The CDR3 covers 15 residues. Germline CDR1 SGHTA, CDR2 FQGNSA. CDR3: CASSLRTSGSYEQFF. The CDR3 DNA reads TGTGCCAGCAGCTTACGGACTAGCGGGAGCTATGAGCAGTTCTTC.

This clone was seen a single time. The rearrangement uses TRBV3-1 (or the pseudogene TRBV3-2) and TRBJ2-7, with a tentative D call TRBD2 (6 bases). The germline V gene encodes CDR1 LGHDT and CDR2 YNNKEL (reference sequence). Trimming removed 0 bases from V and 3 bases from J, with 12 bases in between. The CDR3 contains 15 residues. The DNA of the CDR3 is TGTGCCAGCAGCCAAGAGGTGCAGGGACTCTACGAGCAGTACTTC. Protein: CASSQEVQGLYEQYF.

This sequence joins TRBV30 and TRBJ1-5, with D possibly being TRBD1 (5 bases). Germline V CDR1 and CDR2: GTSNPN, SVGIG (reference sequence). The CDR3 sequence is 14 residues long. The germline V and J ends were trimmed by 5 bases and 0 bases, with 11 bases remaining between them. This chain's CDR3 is CAWDRSLSNQPQHF. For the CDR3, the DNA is TGTGCCTGGGACAGAAGTCTTAGCAATCAGCCCCAGCATTTT.

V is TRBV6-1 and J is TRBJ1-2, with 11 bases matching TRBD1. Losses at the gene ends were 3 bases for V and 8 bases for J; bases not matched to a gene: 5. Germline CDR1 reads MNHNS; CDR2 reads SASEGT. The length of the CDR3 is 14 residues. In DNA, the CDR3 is TGTGCCAGCAGTGAGGGACAGGGGGGTAAGGGCTACACCTTC. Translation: CASSEGQGGKGYTF.

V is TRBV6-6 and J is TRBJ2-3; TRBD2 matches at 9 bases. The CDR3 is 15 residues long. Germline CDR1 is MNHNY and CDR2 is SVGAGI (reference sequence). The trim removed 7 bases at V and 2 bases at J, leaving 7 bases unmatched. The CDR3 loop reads CASTMLAGITDTQYF. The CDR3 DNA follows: TGTGCCAGCACCATGCTAGCGGGGATCACAGATACGCAGTATTTT.

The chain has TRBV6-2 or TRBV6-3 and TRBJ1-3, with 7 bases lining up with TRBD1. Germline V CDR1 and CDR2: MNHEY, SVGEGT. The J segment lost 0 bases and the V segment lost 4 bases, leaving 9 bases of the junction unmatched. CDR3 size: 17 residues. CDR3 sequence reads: CASSSFLGTDSGNTIYF. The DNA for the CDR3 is TGTGCCAGCAGTTCTTTTCTCGGGACAGACTCTGGAAACACCATATATTTT.

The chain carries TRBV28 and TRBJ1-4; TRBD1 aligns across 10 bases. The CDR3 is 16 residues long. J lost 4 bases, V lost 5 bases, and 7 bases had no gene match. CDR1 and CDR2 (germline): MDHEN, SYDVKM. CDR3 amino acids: CASSPARTGGNEKLFF. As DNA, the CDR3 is TGTGCCAGCAGTCCGGCCCGGACAGGGGGTAATGAAAAACTGTTTTTT.

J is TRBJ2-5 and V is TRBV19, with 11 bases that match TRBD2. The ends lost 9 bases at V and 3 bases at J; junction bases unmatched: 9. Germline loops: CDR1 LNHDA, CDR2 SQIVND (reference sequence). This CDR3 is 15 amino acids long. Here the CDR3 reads CASASLAGGEETQYF. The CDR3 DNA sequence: TGTGCCAGCGCGTCTCTAGCGGGGGGCGAAGAGACCCAGTACTTC.

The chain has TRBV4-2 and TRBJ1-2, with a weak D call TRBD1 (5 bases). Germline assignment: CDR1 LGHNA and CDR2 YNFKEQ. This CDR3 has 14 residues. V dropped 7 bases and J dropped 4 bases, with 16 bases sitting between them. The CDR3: CASTPRAESYGYTF. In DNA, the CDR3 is TGTGCCAGCACTCCCAGGGCGGAGAGCTATGGCTACACCTTC.

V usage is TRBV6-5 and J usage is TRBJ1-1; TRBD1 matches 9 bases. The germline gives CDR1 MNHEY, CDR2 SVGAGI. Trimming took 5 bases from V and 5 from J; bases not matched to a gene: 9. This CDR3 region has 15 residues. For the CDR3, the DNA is TGTGCCAGCAGTACAGGGGGCGCGAGTTGGACTGAAGCTTTCTTT. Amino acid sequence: CASSTGGASWTEAFF.

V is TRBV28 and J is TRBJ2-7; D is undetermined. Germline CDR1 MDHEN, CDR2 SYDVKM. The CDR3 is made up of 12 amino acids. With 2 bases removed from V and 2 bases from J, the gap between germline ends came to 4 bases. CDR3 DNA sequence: TGTGCCAGCAGTTTACTCGCCTACGAGCAGTACTTC. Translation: CASSLLAYEQYF.

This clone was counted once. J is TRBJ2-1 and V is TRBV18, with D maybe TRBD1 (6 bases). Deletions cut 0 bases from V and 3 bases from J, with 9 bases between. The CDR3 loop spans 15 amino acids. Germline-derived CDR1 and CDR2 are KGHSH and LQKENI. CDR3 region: CASSPPGGIYNEQFF. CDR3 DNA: TGTGCCAGCTCACCACCAGGGGGTATCTACAATGAGCAGTTCTTC.

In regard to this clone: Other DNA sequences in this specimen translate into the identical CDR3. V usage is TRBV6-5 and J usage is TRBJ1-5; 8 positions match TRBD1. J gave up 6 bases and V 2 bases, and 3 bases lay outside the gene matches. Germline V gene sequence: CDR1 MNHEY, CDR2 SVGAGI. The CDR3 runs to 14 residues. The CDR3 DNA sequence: TGTGCCAGCAGTTACGGACAGGGCAGTCAGCCCCAGCATTTT. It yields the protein CASSYGQGSQPQHF.

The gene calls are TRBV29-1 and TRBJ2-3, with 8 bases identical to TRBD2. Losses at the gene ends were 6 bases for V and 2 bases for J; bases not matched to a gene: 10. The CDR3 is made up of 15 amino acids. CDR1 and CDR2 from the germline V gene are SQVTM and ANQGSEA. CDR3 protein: CSVRATSGITDTQYF. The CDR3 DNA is TGCAGCGTACGGGCTACTAGCGGCATCACAGATACGCAGTATTTT.

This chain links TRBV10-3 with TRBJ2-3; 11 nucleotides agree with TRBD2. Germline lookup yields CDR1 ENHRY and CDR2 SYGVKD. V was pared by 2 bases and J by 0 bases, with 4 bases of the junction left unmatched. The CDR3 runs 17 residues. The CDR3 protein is CAISEARLAGSTDTQYF. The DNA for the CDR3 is TGTGCCATCAGTGAGGCCCGACTAGCGGGGAGCACAGATACGCAGTATTTT.

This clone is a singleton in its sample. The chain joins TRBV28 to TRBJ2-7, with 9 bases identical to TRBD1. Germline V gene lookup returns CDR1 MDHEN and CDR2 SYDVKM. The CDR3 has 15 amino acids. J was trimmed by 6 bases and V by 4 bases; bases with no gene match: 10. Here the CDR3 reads CASSSGTGLPVEQYF. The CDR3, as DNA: TGTGCCAGCAGTTCCGGGACAGGGCTCCCGGTCGAGCAGTACTTC.

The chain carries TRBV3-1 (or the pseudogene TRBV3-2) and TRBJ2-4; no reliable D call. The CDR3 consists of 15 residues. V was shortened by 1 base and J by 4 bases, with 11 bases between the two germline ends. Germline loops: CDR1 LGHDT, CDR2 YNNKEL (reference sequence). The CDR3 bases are TGTGCCAGCAGCCAAGTTAAAAGTCAGAAAAACATTCAGTACTTC. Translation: CASSQVKSQKNIQYF.

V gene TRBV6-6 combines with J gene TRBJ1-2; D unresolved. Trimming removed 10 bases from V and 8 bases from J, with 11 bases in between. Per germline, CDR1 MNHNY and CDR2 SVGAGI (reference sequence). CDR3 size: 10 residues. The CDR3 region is CATAYGGYTF. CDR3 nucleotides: TGTGCCACCGCTTACGGGGGCTACACCTTC.

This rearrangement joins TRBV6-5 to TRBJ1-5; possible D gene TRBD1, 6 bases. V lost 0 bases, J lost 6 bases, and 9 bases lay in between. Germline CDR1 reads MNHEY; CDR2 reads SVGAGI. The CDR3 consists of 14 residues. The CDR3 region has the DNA TGTGCCAGCAGTTACTCGGCAGGGGCTCAGCCCCAGCATTTT. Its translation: CASSYSAGAQPQHF.

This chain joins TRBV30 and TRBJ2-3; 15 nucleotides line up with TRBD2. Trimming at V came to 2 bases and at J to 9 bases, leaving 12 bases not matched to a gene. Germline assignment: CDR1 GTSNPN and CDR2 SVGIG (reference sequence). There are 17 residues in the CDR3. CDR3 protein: CAWSQPSGLAGGETQYF. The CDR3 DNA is TGTGCCTGGAGTCAACCATCGGGACTAGCGGGAGGAGAGACGCAGTATTTT.

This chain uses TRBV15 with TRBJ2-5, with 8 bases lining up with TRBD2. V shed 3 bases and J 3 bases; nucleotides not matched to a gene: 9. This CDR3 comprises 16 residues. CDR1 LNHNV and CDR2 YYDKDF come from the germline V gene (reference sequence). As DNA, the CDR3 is TGTGCCACCAGCAGTCTACTGGCGGGGGGAAAAGAGACCCAGTACTTC. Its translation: CATSSLLAGGKETQYF.

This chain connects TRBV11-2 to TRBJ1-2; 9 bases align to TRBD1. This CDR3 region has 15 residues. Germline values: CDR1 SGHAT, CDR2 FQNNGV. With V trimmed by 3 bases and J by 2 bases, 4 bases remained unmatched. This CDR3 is CASSFPDRGNYGYTF. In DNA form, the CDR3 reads TGTGCCAGCAGCTTTCCCGACAGGGGGAACTATGGCTACACCTTC.